This is a list of T cell receptor beta chains from one sample in a study of beta chain features in type 1 diabetes. Produced via immunoSEQ multiplex PCR; TCRdb's table is partial and in-frame only. The repertoire holds 250,000 to 350,000 clones, with 13% to 15% as singletons. Source material: central memory CD4+ T cells from blood. The receptor set was obtained from a man aged 25-45 years in good health. CDR3s include the opening cysteine and the closing phenylalanine or tryptophan. The D gene is left open where the match is weak. The size entry is marked missing in some rows and otherwise reads once, few, many or a size class.

D gene	CDR3 length	clone size	V gene	J gene	CDR3 DNA	CDR3 protein
TRBD2	15	.	TRBV7-6	TRBJ2-5	TGTGCCAGCAGCCCGTTTGCGGGAGGTTTGGAGACCCAGTACTTC	CASSPFAGGLETQYF
.	13	.	TRBV18	TRBJ1-1	TGTGCCAGCTCTGCTTTCGGACAGACTGAAGCTTTCTTT	CASSAFGQTEAFF
TRBD1	18	.	TRBV4-2	TRBJ2-5	TGTGCCAGCAGCCAAGTCACCGGGACAGGGGGCGCCGGGGAGACCCAGTACTTC	CASSQVTGTGGAGETQYF
.	13	many	TRBV29-1	TRBJ1-4	TGCAGCGGGGGGGATAACACGAATGAAAAACTGTTTTTT	CSGGDNTNEKLFF
TRBD2	15	.	TRBV9	TRBJ2-1	TGTGCCAGCAGCGTGAGCGGGAGGCCCGGGGTAGGGCAGTTCTTC	CASSVSGRPGVGQFF
TRBD1	11	few	TRBV20-1	TRBJ2-7	TGCAGTGCTCGGACAGGGCGCGAGCAGTACTTC	CSARTGREQYF
.	14	few	TRBV7-9	TRBJ1-2	TGTGCCAGCAGCTTAAGGGGCGTTAAGAATGGCTACACCTTC	CASSLRGVKNGYTF
TRBD2	14	few	TRBV6-6	TRBJ2-1	TGTGCCAGCAGTACCCTAGCGGGATTGGGTGAGCAGTTCTTC	CASSTLAGLGEQFF
.	16	few	TRBV4-3	TRBJ1-5	TGCGCCAGCAGCCAAGGAGGGGTGGGGAGCAATCAGCCCCAGCATTTT	CASSQGGVGSNQPQHF
.	14	.	TRBV5-1	TRBJ2-1	TGCGCCAGCAGCGCGGGGAGCTCCTACAATGAGCAGTTCTTC	CASSAGSSYNEQFF
.	18	few	TRBV4-2	TRBJ2-3	TGTGCCAGCAGCCACCGACCCTCCGGGACGAGGGCTACAGATACGCAGTATTTT	CASSHRPSGTRATDTQYF
.	13	many	TRBV18	TRBJ2-2	TGTGCCAGCCAACAGACAGTGGACGGGGAGCTGTTTTTT	CASQQTVDGELFF
.	13	.	TRBV7-6	TRBJ2-3	TGTGCCAGCAGCTTAGGGCGTGAAAATACGCAGTATTTT	CASSLGRENTQYF
.	11	few	TRBV2	TRBJ1-1	TGTGCCAGCGGTTTGAGCACTGAAGCTTTCTTT	CASGLSTEAFF
TRBD1	14	.	TRBV7-2	TRBJ1-2	TGTGCCAGCAGCGAGGGACAGGTTCCCTATGGCTACACCTTC	CASSEGQVPYGYTF